This TCR beta chain was found in a study of control samples from healthy donors and cancer patients. This clone turned up a few times. Profiled with immunoSEQ multiplex PCR; TCRdb holds only in-frame clones, not every one. The repertoire holds 120,000 or so clones, with around nine tenths as singletons. Trimming removed 4 bases at V and 9 bases at J, with 16 bases between. The CDR3 consists of 14 residues. Germline lookup yields CDR1 MDHEN and CDR2 SYDVKM. This sequence was found in a man aged 25 to 40 in good health. The chain joins TRBV28 to TRBJ2-1; D remains ambiguous. Sequencing was performed on blood. CDR3 nucleotide sequence: TGTGCCAGCAGTTCAGAACAGCTTCCGGCTGAGCAGTTCTTC. Its protein is CASSSEQLPAEQFF.